These 26 T cell receptor beta chains came from one sample sequenced in a study of shared clonotypes between healthy human individuals. Some clones are missing from TCRdb's copy, which holds only in-frame ones; the method was immunoSEQ multiplex PCR. The table has under 1 million clones, more than 85% seen once. Naive CD8 cells lacked CD45RO, underwent positive selection for CCR7 and left out terminally differentiated effector memory CD45RA+ cells. Material for sequencing was naive CD8+ T cells sorted from blood. The receptor set was obtained from a man in his thirties or forties in good health.

The CDR3 bases are TGCGCCAGCAGCCTCTACGGGACAGCCTACGAGCAGTACTTC. This encodes CASSLYGTAYEQYF. The J gene is TRBJ2-7, the V gene TRBV5-1; 7 positions match TRBD1. The junction had 6 bases not matched to a gene; V was cut back by 4 bases and J by 2 bases. The germline gives CDR1 SGHRS, CDR2 YFSETQ. CDR3 length equals 14 residues.

The rearrangement links TRBV11-2 to TRBJ2-2; possibly TRBD1 for D (5 bases). Trimming took 2 bases from V and 11 from J, leaving 12 bases between them. The CDR3 has 13 residues. Germline V gives CDR1 SGHAT, CDR2 FQNNGV. CDR3 in DNA: TGTGCCAGCAGCTTAATACAGGAGTTAGAGCTGTTTTTT. Translation gives CASSLIQELELFF.

This clone was detected only a few times. The chain joins TRBV6-6 to TRBJ2-1, with TRBD2 as a possible D gene (5 bases). Germline-derived CDR1 and CDR2 are MNHNY and SVGAGI (reference sequence). CDR3 size: 14 residues. Trimming took 2 bases from V and 3 from J, leaving 8 bases between them. This CDR3 reads CASSYEGFYNEQFF. The CDR3 DNA is TGTGCCAGCAGTTACGAGGGATTCTACAATGAGCAGTTCTTC.

The chain combines TRBV5-4 with TRBJ1-5, with D perhaps TRBD1 (5 bases). CDR3 length: 12 residues. Trimming stripped 2 bases from V and 11 bases from J, with 11 bases between. In germline, CDR1 is SGHNT, CDR2 YYREEE (reference sequence). CDR3 DNA sequence: TGTGCCAGCAGCTTAATTTCAGGGACCCAGCATTTT. Translation gives CASSLISGTQHF.

Comment on this clone: This may be a read error: a much more frequent sequence differs by one nucleotide. The V and J genes are TRBV2 and TRBJ2-5; D gene uncertain. Looked up from germline, CDR1 is SNHLY and CDR2 is FYNNEI. V was clipped by 4 bases and J by 4 bases, with 1 base between them. CDR3 length: 10 residues. Here the CDR3 reads CASSGETQYF. In DNA form, the CDR3 reads TGTGCCAGCAGTGGAGAGACCCAGTACTTC.

This sequence joins TRBV7-9 and TRBJ2-7; D is unresolved. This CDR3 has 13 amino acids. Trimming removed 6 bases from V and 2 bases from J, with 11 bases in between. Germline loops: CDR1 SEHNR, CDR2 FQNEAQ (reference sequence). This CDR3 reads CASSPDSPYEQYF. CDR3 coding DNA: TGTGCCAGCAGTCCCGACTCCCCCTACGAGCAGTACTTC.

The chain uses TRBV7-8 and TRBJ2-2, with D maybe TRBD2 (6 bases). In germline, CDR1 is SGHVS, CDR2 FQNEAQ. V lost 4 bases, J lost 3 bases, and 12 bases lay in between. The CDR3 sequence is 15 residues long. The CDR3 region has the DNA TGTGCCAGCAGCTGGGGACTTTTCGACACCGGGGAGCTGTTTTTT. Its translation: CASSWGLFDTGELFF.

A single count supports this clone. The chain carries TRBV27 and TRBJ1-1; D remains ambiguous. This CDR3 spans 14 amino acids. CDR1 MNHEY and CDR2 SMNVEV come from the germline V gene (reference sequence). V lost 1 base and J 2 bases, leaving 8 bases between the germline ends. The CDR3 loop is CASSLLGINTEAFF. The CDR3 coding sequence is TGTGCCAGCAGTTTATTAGGGATAAACACTGAAGCTTTCTTT.

In its sample, this clone was seen once. This chain links TRBV7-6 with TRBJ2-1, with 7 bases aligning to TRBD2. The CDR3 has 15 residues. Germline V lookup: CDR1 SGHVS, CDR2 FNYEAQ. J was trimmed by 0 bases and V by 5 bases; bases with no gene match: 4. The CDR3 is CASSLERDSYNEQFF. DNA of the CDR3: TGTGCCAGCAGCCTGGAGCGGGACTCCTACAATGAGCAGTTCTTC. The entire variable domain, with the rest obtained from reference TRBV7-6 and TRBJ2-1, is as follows: GAGVSQSPRYKVTKRGQDVALRCDPISGHVSLYWYRQALGQGPEFLTYFNYEAQQDKSGLPNDRFSAERPEGSISTLTIQRTEQRDSAMYRCASSLERDSYNEQFFGPGTRLTVL.

The J gene is TRBJ1-2, the V gene TRBV19; TRBD1 aligns across 12 bases. Per germline, CDR1 LNHDA and CDR2 SQIVND (reference sequence). The CDR3 has 14 amino acids. The V and J ends lost 6 bases and 4 bases, in that order; junction bases with no gene match: 3. The DNA of the CDR3 is TGTGCCAGTAGACCGGGACAGGGGGCCTATGGCTACACCTTC. It encodes CASRPGQGAYGYTF.

The V gene is TRBV29-1, the J gene TRBJ1-4, with TRBD1 as a possible D gene (5 bases). CDR1 SQVTM and CDR2 ANQGSEA come from the germline V gene. Trimming removed 4 bases from V and 6 bases from J, with 12 bases in between. The CDR3 totals 13 residues. For the CDR3, the DNA is TGCAGCGTTGTATGGCAGGGTTATGAAAAACTGTTTTTT. Translated: CSVVWQGYEKLFF. Full variable domain (outside the CDR3, taken from reference TRBV29-1 and TRBJ1-4): SAVISQKPSRDICQRGTSLTIQCQVDSQVTMMFWYRQQPGQSLTLIATANQGSEATYESGFVIDKFPISRPNLTFSTLTVSNMSPEDSSIYLCSVVWQGYEKLFFGSGTQLSVL.

This chain uses TRBV28 with TRBJ2-2, with D possibly being TRBD1 (6 bases). CDR1 and CDR2 from the germline V gene are MDHEN and SYDVKM. The V end was cut by 6 bases, the J end by 1 base, with 21 bases between. This CDR3 region has 18 residues. Written as DNA, the CDR3 is TGTGCCAGCAGGATAGACAGGTGGGCCCCCGAGAACACCGGGGAGCTGTTTTTT. Protein: CASRIDRWAPENTGELFF.

This chain joins TRBV7-8 and TRBJ2-7; D is possibly TRBD2 (7 bases). V lost 1 base to trimming and J lost 0 bases, with 13 bases between them. The germline gives CDR1 SGHVS, CDR2 FQNEAQ. The CDR3 sequence is 16 residues long. CDR3 in DNA: TGTGCCAGCAGCTTAGAGGGGGGGTTAAGCTCCTACGAGCAGTACTTC. Translated: CASSLEGGLSSYEQYF.

The V and J genes are TRBV5-1 and TRBJ1-3; 10 positions agree with TRBD1. CDR1 and CDR2 (germline): SGHRS, YFSETQ. The CDR3 is 16 residues long. Losses at the gene ends were 4 bases for V and 3 bases for J; bases not matched to a gene: 7. CDR3 loop: CASSPPGQGIGNTIYF. As DNA, the CDR3 is TGCGCCAGCAGCCCACCGGGACAGGGGATTGGAAACACCATATATTTT.

The chain employs TRBV29-1 and TRBJ2-1; TRBD2 aligns across 8 bases. From germline, CDR1 is SQVTM and CDR2 ANQGSEA. The CDR3 totals 16 residues. V was pared by 1 base and J by 8 bases, with 13 bases of the junction left unmatched. The DNA of the CDR3 is TGCAGCGTTGAAGGATGGCCTAGCGGGTTGGGGGATGAGCAGTTCTTC. Translating it yields CSVEGWPSGLGDEQFF.

This clone has just a few counts. The rearrangement uses TRBV15 and TRBJ2-7, with a tentative D call TRBD2 (6 bases). The CDR3 totals 14 residues. V lost 1 base to trimming and J lost 1 base, with 8 bases between them. The V gene's germline CDR1 is LNHNV and CDR2 YYDKDF (reference sequence). The CDR3 DNA sequence: TGTGCCACCAGCAGAGCGGGGGAATCCTACGAGCAGTACTTC. The encoded protein is CATSRAGESYEQYF.

The chain uses TRBV30 and TRBJ2-7; 9 bases map to TRBD2. J gave up 5 bases and V 0 bases, and 5 bases lay outside the gene matches. Germline V gene lookup returns CDR1 GTSNPN and CDR2 SVGIG (reference sequence). The CDR3 is made up of 14 amino acids. CDR3: CAWSVTSGSDEQYF. In nucleotides, the CDR3 is TGTGCCTGGAGTGTAACTAGCGGGTCCGACGAGCAGTACTTC.

The chain joins TRBV5-1 to TRBJ2-7; TRBD1 aligns across 7 bases. This CDR3 has 15 amino acids. Germline V gene sequence: CDR1 SGHRS, CDR2 YFSETQ. After removal of 0 bases from V and 0 bases from J, the junction contained 3 bases not matched to a gene. DNA for the CDR3: TGCGCCAGCAGCTTGGGCAGGGGGTACTCCTACGAGCAGTACTTC. This encodes CASSLGRGYSYEQYF.

As for this clone: Other DNA sequences in the same sample also yield this CDR3. The gene calls are TRBV4-1 and TRBJ2-1; no reliable D call. Per the germline V gene, CDR1 is MGHRA and CDR2 is YSYEKL. The CDR3 has 13 residues. Deletions cut 1 base from V and 7 bases from J, with 8 bases between. This chain's CDR3 is CASSQGYRNEQFF. In DNA, the CDR3 is TGCGCCAGCAGCCAAGGCTACCGAAATGAGCAGTTCTTC.

The chain carries TRBV5-8 and TRBJ2-1; no firm D call. V gave up 6 bases and J gave up 10 bases, with 5 bases separating them. Germline V CDR1 and CDR2: SGHTS, YDEGEE. This CDR3 region has 9 residues. The CDR3 loop reads CASTTEQFF. CDR3 nucleotide sequence: TGTGCCAGCACTACAGAGCAGTTCTTC.

CDR3 bases: TGTGCCAGCAGCTCGTACGATGGGACGGTGTATGGCTACACCTTC. Residues: CASSSYDGTVYGYTF. This rearrangement joins TRBV11-2 to TRBJ1-2; D is possibly TRBD1 (5 bases). Germline assignment: CDR1 SGHAT and CDR2 FQNNGV. The CDR3 length is 15 residues. The germline V and J ends were trimmed by 4 bases and 5 bases, with 17 bases remaining between them. Filled out from reference TRBV11-2 and TRBJ1-2, the complete variable domain reads EAGVAQSPRYKIIEKRQSVAFWCNPISGHATLYWYQQILGQGPKLLIQFQNNGVVDDSQLPKDRFSAERLKGVDSTLKIQPAKLEDSAVYLCASSSYDGTVYGYTFGSGTRLTVV.

This chain joins TRBV19 and TRBJ1-5, with D perhaps TRBD1 (5 bases). CDR3 length equals 15 residues. Germline V CDR1 and CDR2: LNHDA, SQIVND (reference sequence). V gave up 3 bases and J gave up 5 bases, with 14 bases separating them. The CDR3 DNA sequence: TGTGCCAGTAGTATTGGGCAGGGAGTTGATCAGCCCCAGCATTTT. This translates into CASSIGQGVDQPQHF.

Concerning this clone itself: This specimen includes other DNA sequences encoding the same CDR3. V and J are TRBV9 and TRBJ2-7; 10 bases map to TRBD2. J gave up 3 bases and V 0 bases, and 3 bases lay outside the gene matches. The CDR3 has 15 residues. From germline, CDR1 is SGDLS and CDR2 YYNGEE. Written as DNA, the CDR3 is TGTGCCAGCAGCGTAGCCCCTAGCGGGAGCTACGAGCAGTACTTC. Translating gives CASSVAPSGSYEQYF.

The CDR3 coding sequence is TGTGCCAGCAGCCCAGCGACAGGGGGGGAAGGGGAGCAGTACTTC. Amino acid sequence: CASSPATGGEGEQYF. V is TRBV7-7 and J is TRBJ2-7; 9 nucleotides align to TRBD1. The CDR3 is 15 residues long. Germline V gives CDR1 SSHAT, CDR2 FNYEAQ (reference sequence). Trimming took 5 bases from V and 7 from J; bases not matched to a gene: 12.

V gene TRBV6-1 combines with J gene TRBJ2-7, with 7 bases matching TRBD1. CDR3 length equals 17 residues. Germline-derived CDR1 and CDR2 are MNHNS and SASEGT. The V gene end was trimmed by 2 bases and the J gene end by 3 bases; junction bases not matched to a gene: 13. CDR3 coding DNA: TGTGCCAGCAGTGAACCACTAATGACAGGGAGTCTCTACGAGCAGTACTTC. Amino acid sequence: CASSEPLMTGSLYEQYF.

CDR3: CASSLRTSGSKYEQFF. The CDR3 nucleotides read TGTGCCAGCAGCCTTAGGACTAGCGGGAGCAAGTATGAGCAGTTCTTC. V gene TRBV14 combines with J gene TRBJ2-1; 13 nucleotides align to TRBD2. The CDR3 contains 16 residues. Germline assignment: CDR1 SGHDN and CDR2 FVKESK. V gave up 4 bases and J gave up 8 bases; unmatched junction bases: 8.